The entry below gives a single T cell receptor beta chain sequence along with its context. The sequenced fragment ends 3 residues before the CDR3 boundary, so the rest is inferred from the germline J gene. The ends lost 5 bases at V and 5 bases at J; junction bases unmatched: 4. Per germline, CDR1 SGHAT and CDR2 FQNNGV. The CDR3 totals 14 residues. The repertoire was sequenced with immunoSEQ multiplex PCR; TCRdb's copy has only in-frame clones and lacks some. The sample features more than 45,000 clones, with about 1.6% in its top ten. The data originate from a study of T cells in women clearing cervical HPV infection.

This chain joins TRBV11-2 and TRBJ1-2, with 11 bases fitting TRBD1. Material: blood buffy coat. This sequence was found in a woman between 18 and 70 years old with a cervical HPV16 infection that either progressed to CIN3+ or cleared (not recorded which). The CDR3 bases that were read are TGTGCCAGCAGCGACCGGGACAGGGGGTATGGC. As protein: CASSDRDRGYG. The entire CDR3 reads CASSDRDRGYGYTF.